The 17 T cell receptor beta chains below come from one sample, sequenced in a study of blood T cell repertoires in COVID-19 (dated by TCRdb to the early 2020s). The library came from the immunoSEQ multiplex PCR assay. TCRdb obtained this table from immuneACCESS and retained in-frame rearrangements with V and J assigned. These tables miss some clones; where compared with another copy, unresolved V genes account for less than half of the shortfall, and the remainder is unexplained. For this sample there are 200,000 to 300,000 clones; around 90% appear just once. In total, the top ten clones hold approximately 0.7% of the sample. The sequenced sample consisted of peripheral blood. All receptors derive from a human donor in a cohort sampled during active COVID-19.

This sequence joins TRBV6-2 or TRBV6-3 and TRBJ1-4; 10 bases align to TRBD1. This CDR3 is 14 amino acids long. Germline V CDR1 and CDR2: MNHEY, SVGEGT. The junction had 1 base not matched to a gene; V was cut back by 2 bases and J by 7 bases. DNA of the CDR3: TGTGCCAGCAGTTACGGGACAGGGGTTGAAAAACTGTTTTTT. This translates into CASSYGTGVEKLFF.

The V gene is TRBV30, the J gene TRBJ1-1, with D perhaps matching TRBD1 (5 bases). Germline V CDR1 and CDR2: GTSNPN, SVGIG (reference sequence). The CDR3 consists of 14 residues. V was pared by 7 bases and J by 0 bases, with 15 bases between. CDR3 DNA: TGTGCCTTTCAATCCGGGACTCTGAACACTGAAGCTTTCTTT. It specifies CAFQSGTLNTEAFF. Based on the CDR3 plus reference TRBV30 and TRBJ1-1, the full variable domain is SQTIHQWPATLVQPVGSPLSLECTVEGTSNPNLYWYRQAAGRGLQLLFYSVGIGQISSEVPQNLSASRPQDRQFILSSKKLLLSDSGFYLCAFQSGTLNTEAFFGQGTRLTVV.

This sequence joins TRBV4-3 and TRBJ1-2; D may be TRBD1 (5 bases). V was cut by 4 bases and J by 0 bases, with 12 bases left in between. From germline, CDR1 is LGHNA and CDR2 YSLEER. CDR3 size: 15 residues. The CDR3 sequence is CASSPGPGPNYGYTF. DNA of the CDR3: TGCGCCAGCAGCCCCGGTCCAGGGCCTAACTATGGCTACACCTTC.

A remark on this clone: The same CDR3 arises from other DNA sequences in this sample as well. The J gene is TRBJ2-7, the V gene TRBV5-1; 7 bases are shared with TRBD2. There are 14 residues in the CDR3. V trimming: 3 bases; J trimming: 1 base; junction bases outside the gene matches: 4. CDR1 is SGHRS and CDR2 is YFSETQ in the germline V gene. The CDR3 region has the DNA TGCGCCAGCAGCTCCTCGGGGGGTTCCTACGAGCAGTACTTC. It translates to CASSSSGGSYEQYF. The full variable domain, rest sourced from reference TRBV5-1 and TRBJ2-7, is KAGVTQTPRYLIKTRGQQVTLSCSPISGHRSVSWYQQTPGQGLQFLFEYFSETQRNKGNFPGRFSGRQFSNSRSEMNVSTLELGDSALYLCASSSSGGSYEQYFGPGTRLTVT.

Here the CDR3 reads CASSPTGQGVYTIYF. In nucleotides, the CDR3 is TGTGCCAGTAGCCCGACGGGACAGGGGGTGTACACCATATATTTT. The genes are TRBV19 and TRBJ1-3; 11 bases align to TRBD1. V lost 6 bases to trimming and J lost 8 bases; unmatched junction nucleotides: 9. CDR1 is LNHDA, CDR2 SQIVND, per germline (reference sequence). The CDR3 loop spans 15 amino acids.

V and J are TRBV7-2 and TRBJ1-1; D gene unclear. With 2 bases removed from V and 0 bases from J, the gap between germline ends came to 10 bases. Germline CDR1 reads SGHTA; CDR2 reads FQGNSA. The CDR3 extends over 15 amino acids. The CDR3, as DNA: TGTGCCAGCAGCTTATACGGGATGGTGAACACTGAAGCTTTCTTT. This translates into CASSLYGMVNTEAFF.

With regard to this clone: One end of the junction fails to match germline, which may point to a read error. CDR3 nucleotide sequence: TGTGCCTGGAGTGTGGGACAAATCGTCGACTTC. It encodes CAWSVGQIVDF. The chain uses TRBV30 and TRBJ2-7; D possibly corresponds to TRBD1 (6 bases). Germline V gene sequence: CDR1 GTSNPN, CDR2 SVGIG (reference sequence). The CDR3 is 11 residues long.

The V call is TRBV6-6, the J call TRBJ1-2, with D possibly matching TRBD1 (6 bases). This CDR3 has 13 residues. CDR1 and CDR2 from the germline V gene are MNHNY and SVGAGI (reference sequence). The V end was cut by 5 bases, the J end by 6 bases, with 13 bases between. The CDR3 sequence is CASSGLRQDGYTF. In DNA, the CDR3 is TGTGCCAGCAGTGGCCTAAGACAGGATGGCTACACCTTC.

As for this clone: Other nucleotide sequences from this sample produce the same CDR3. The genes are TRBV28 and TRBJ1-5; tentative D call: TRBD1 (5 bases). Trimming stripped 2 bases from V and 0 bases from J, with 8 bases between. CDR3 length equals 15 residues. Germline loops: CDR1 MDHEN, CDR2 SYDVKM. CDR3 region: CASSLRGDSNQPQHF. In DNA, the CDR3 is TGTGCCAGCAGTTTAAGGGGTGATAGCAATCAGCCCCAGCATTTT.

J is TRBJ2-1 and V is TRBV28; a possible D gene is TRBD1 (5 bases). CDR1 is MDHEN, CDR2 SYDVKM, per germline. The length of the CDR3 is 15 residues. V lost 3 bases, J lost 3 bases, and 12 bases lay in between. The CDR3 nucleotides read TGTGCCAGCAGTTTTGGGTGGGGCGACTACAATGAGCAGTTCTTC. Encoded protein: CASSFGWGDYNEQFF.

The rearrangement links TRBV18 to TRBJ2-6; D possibly corresponds to TRBD1 (5 bases). This CDR3 spans 15 amino acids. Germline values: CDR1 KGHSH, CDR2 LQKENI. The V and J ends lost 1 base and 2 bases respectively, with 6 bases between them. The CDR3 DNA follows: TGTGCCAGCTCACCACAGGGGACTGGGGCCAACGTCCTGACTTTC. Amino acid sequence: CASSPQGTGANVLTF.

The V and J genes are TRBV7-9 and TRBJ1-2; 9 bases agree with TRBD1. V trimming: 5 bases; J trimming: 2 bases; junction bases outside the gene matches: 6. Germline assignment: CDR1 SEHNR and CDR2 FQNEAQ (reference sequence). The CDR3 loop spans 15 amino acids. CDR3 in amino acids: CASSPGTGFNYGYTF. The CDR3 DNA follows: TGTGCCAGCAGCCCCGGGACAGGGTTCAACTATGGCTACACCTTC.

This chain links TRBV24-1 with TRBJ1-2; 7 bases map to TRBD1. This CDR3 region has 13 residues. V dropped 6 bases and J dropped 7; count of bases not matched to a gene: 7. Germline V CDR1 and CDR2: KGHDR, SFDVKD. The CDR3 bases are TGTGCCACCAGTAGACAGGGCGAGGGTGGCTACACCTTC. Protein: CATSRQGEGGYTF.

The rearrangement uses TRBV9 and TRBJ2-7, with 10 nucleotides matching TRBD1. The CDR3 runs to 16 residues. Germline CDR1 is SGDLS and CDR2 is YYNGEE. V trimming: 1 base; J trimming: 6 bases; junction bases outside the gene matches: 10. CDR3 sequence: CASSVSPGQGSGEQYF. The CDR3 coding sequence is TGTGCCAGCAGCGTATCCCCGGGACAGGGGAGTGGCGAGCAGTACTTC.

This clone was counted only a few times. CDR3 nucleotide sequence: TGTGCCAGCAGCTTGAGCCAGGGGGAAGATACGCAGTATTTT. This encodes CASSLSQGEDTQYF. This chain uses TRBV5-4 with TRBJ2-3; TRBD1 agrees at 7 bases. V lost 1 base and J lost 5; bases outside the gene matches: 4. The CDR3 is 14 residues long. The V gene's germline CDR1 is SGHNT and CDR2 YYREEE (reference sequence).

This clone was counted once. V is TRBV5-8 and J is TRBJ2-7; 8 bases fit TRBD1. V shed 2 bases and J 2 bases; nucleotides not matched to a gene: 9. The CDR3 contains 16 residues. Germline V gives CDR1 SGHTS, CDR2 YDEGEE. In nucleotides, the CDR3 is TGTGCCAGCAGCTTTACGGGGACAGGACCTACCTACGAGCAGTACTTC. Translation gives CASSFTGTGPTYEQYF.

The rearrangement links TRBV24-1 to TRBJ1-5; the D gene is possibly TRBD1 (5 bases). The germline V gene has CDR1 KGHDR and CDR2 SFDVKD. CDR3 length: 14 amino acids. V dropped 5 bases and J dropped 4 bases, with 11 bases sitting between them. Here the CDR3 reads CATSAGGRNQPQHF. CDR3 sequence (DNA): TGTGCCACCAGTGCTGGGGGGAGAAATCAGCCCCAGCATTTT.